This record covers a single T cell receptor (beta chain). Its specificity is unknown. The length of the CDR3 is 14 residues. Germline values: CDR1 SGHTA, CDR2 FQGNSA. Each of TCRalpha and TCRbeta cDNA went through two nested PCRs, lasting approximately 17 and 9 cycles. TCRdb reworked the 5' RACE reads into one entry per CDR3 protein, no DNA. The specimen's table records a few hundred thousand distinct CDR3 sequences. This entry is derived from a study of monozygotic twins with inflammatory bowel disease. Points from the study as a whole: Comparison of concordant versus discordant twins revealed no difference in repertoire similarity, possibly due to limited power.

One blood sample of roughly 2.5 ml was taken from each donor. The TCR originated in a human donor with ulcerative colitis or Crohn's disease, or a healthy co-twin of an affected twin (not recorded which). Sequenced sample: blood. V and J are TRBV7-2 and TRBJ2-5. CDR3 amino acids: CASSFRGIQETQYF.